Ten or more counts support the clone carrying this T cell receptor (beta chain). Its antigen is as yet unknown. TCRdb redid the calling of the reads with MiXCR, one entry per CDR3 protein. The sample yields roughly 990,000 distinct CDR3 sequences, 25% to 40% seen once. The data derive from a study of T cell repertoires in cytomegalovirus infection. About the research overall: In the study, CMV epitopes included recently identified HLA-C-restricted and well-studied HLA-B-restricted ones. An indication of both CMV infection and matching HLA type came from public TCR beta signatures.

Trimming took 5 bases from V and 6 from J, leaving 7 bases between them. The length of the CDR3 is 11 residues. CDR1 and CDR2 (germline): MNHEY, SVGAGI. The chain employs TRBV6-5 and TRBJ1-2; D is unresolved. This receptor was obtained from a human donor in good health (CMV status not recorded). Some clones in this sample may be carry-over from other donors' samples. Sequenced here: cultured CD8+ T cells from PBMCs, sampled from culture after CMV antigen stimulation. The CDR3 DNA reads as TGTGCCAGCAGTCCTGGACATGGCTACACCTTC. Its translation: CASSPGHGYTF.